The 32 T cell receptor beta chains below all came from one sample that was sequenced in a study of CD8 T cells in ankylosing spondylitis. A single record per CDR3 protein comes from TCRdb applying MiXCR to the 5' RACE reads. The repertoire holds 200,000 to 300,000 distinct CDR3 sequences, under 30% seen once, with approximately 0.61% in the top ten. Sequenced input: blood, either unsorted or a sorted T cell fraction (not recorded which). The receptor source for this set is a male donor with ankylosing spondylitis or in good health (not recorded which).

In this sample, this clonotype turned up many times. This chain connects TRBV29-1 to TRBJ2-1; the D gene is possibly TRBD2 (6 bases). The V gene lost 6 bases and the J gene lost 6 bases, with 18 bases spanning the gap. CDR1 and CDR2 from the germline V gene are SQVTM and ANQGSEA. CDR3 length: 14 residues. The CDR3 DNA follows: TGCAGCGTCTCAACCGGGACTTTCGCCAATGAGCAGTTCTTC. Translated: CSVSTGTFANEQFF.

In this sample, this clonotype turned up a few times. This chain uses TRBV4-2 with TRBJ2-7; D gene unclear. The V end was cut by 0 bases, the J end by 9 bases, with 15 bases between. From germline, CDR1 is LGHNA and CDR2 YNFKEQ. The CDR3 runs to 14 residues. This CDR3 reads CASSQDRSSVGQYF. CDR3 sequence (DNA): TGTGCCAGCAGCCAAGACCGCAGCAGCGTTGGGCAGTACTTC.

This clonotype has at least ten counts. V usage is TRBV20-1 and J usage is TRBJ2-2, with D tentatively TRBD1 or TRBD2 (5 bases each). Trimming took 0 bases from V and 3 from J, leaving 14 bases between them. CDR1 is DFQATT, CDR2 SNEGSKA, per germline (reference sequence). CDR3 length: 16 amino acids. The DNA of the CDR3 is TGCAGTGCTAGAGATCACGGGGCCGCTGACACCGGGGAGCTGTTTTTT. Translating gives CSARDHGAADTGELFF.

In its sample, this clonotype was seen many times. The chain uses TRBV12-3 or TRBV12-4 and TRBJ2-1; D not certain. CDR3 length equals 13 residues. The V end lost 7 bases, the J end lost 6 bases, and 13 bases lay between the germline ends. CDR3 coding DNA: TGTGCCAGCACCGCTGGGGTGTTCAATGAGCAGTTCTTC. Its translation is CASTAGVFNEQFF.

This clonotype came up many times. This chain joins TRBV18 and TRBJ1-3, with no clear D. In germline, CDR1 is KGHSH, CDR2 LQKENI. The CDR3 is made up of 13 amino acids. With 4 bases removed from V and 0 bases from J, the gap between germline ends came to 4 bases. CDR3 DNA: TGTGCCAGCTCACATGCCTCTGGAAACACCATATATTTT. Its translation: CASSHASGNTIYF. The full variable domain, completed using reference TRBV18 and TRBJ1-3, is NAGVMQNPRHLVRRRGQEARLRCSPMKGHSHVYWYRQLPEEGLKFMVYLQKENIIDESGMPKERFSAEFPKEGPSILRIQQVVRGDSAAYFCASSHASGNTIYFGEGSWLTVV.

The chain is built from TRBV20-1 and TRBJ1-2, with no clear D. The germline gives CDR1 DFQATT, CDR2 SNEGSKA (reference sequence). The CDR3 consists of 11 residues. Between the trimmed V and J ends, which lost 6 bases and 7 bases, there was a span of 12 bases. DNA for the CDR3: TGCAGTGCAATGTCCAAGGGTGGCTACACCTTC. Translating it yields CSAMSKGGYTF.

This clonotype was counted ten times or more. V is TRBV10-3 and J is TRBJ2-5; 7 bases are shared with TRBD2. CDR3 length equals 14 residues. Germline V gene lookup returns CDR1 ENHRY and CDR2 SYGVKD. V trimming: 4 bases; J trimming: 2 bases; junction bases outside the gene matches: 4. CDR3 in amino acids: CAISVGGEQETQYF. In DNA form, the CDR3 reads TGTGCCATCAGTGTTGGGGGGGAGCAAGAGACCCAGTACTTC.

The chain uses TRBV27 and TRBJ2-7, with a possible D match to TRBD1 (5 bases). The germline V gene encodes CDR1 MNHEY and CDR2 SMNVEV (reference sequence). V dropped 1 base and J dropped 4 bases, with 11 bases sitting between them. This CDR3 contains 14 residues. The chain's CDR3 is CASSLFQGFYEQYF. The CDR3 DNA reads TGTGCCAGCAGTTTATTCCAGGGCTTTTACGAGCAGTACTTC.

This clonotype showed up many times. The V and J genes are TRBV29-1 and TRBJ1-1; no reliable D call. The ends were cut back, 4 bases at V and 2 bases at J, with 11 bases in the middle. Looked up from germline, CDR1 is SQVTM and CDR2 is ANQGSEA. The CDR3 length is 13 residues. In DNA, the CDR3 is TGCAGCGTTGTAAGGGAGGGCAACACTGAAGCTTTCTTT. Its translation is CSVVREGNTEAFF.

This clonotype was seen at least ten times. The chain combines TRBV20-1 with TRBJ2-7; 7 bases fit TRBD1. This CDR3 contains 15 residues. V trimming: 4 bases; J trimming: 2 bases; junction bases outside the gene matches: 11. Germline V gene lookup returns CDR1 DFQATT and CDR2 SNEGSKA (reference sequence). The CDR3 here is CSAIPTGTVTYEQYF. The CDR3 DNA reads TGCAGTGCTATACCGACCGGGACAGTTACCTACGAGCAGTACTTC.

This clonotype was picked up a small number of times. V is TRBV29-1 and J is TRBJ2-2, with D unresolved. This CDR3 comprises 13 residues. Germline V CDR1 and CDR2: SQVTM, ANQGSEA. V lost 1 base and J 7 bases, leaving 10 bases between the germline ends. The CDR3 sequence is CSVEVLPGGELFF. CDR3 nucleotides: TGCAGCGTTGAAGTACTTCCCGGCGGGGAGCTGTTTTTT.

The gene calls are TRBV29-1 and TRBJ1-1; maybe TRBD1 (5 bases). V was clipped by 2 bases and J by 4 bases, with 17 bases between them. Germline V gene sequence: CDR1 SQVTM, CDR2 ANQGSEA. This CDR3 has 15 amino acids. The chain's CDR3 is CSVEKSGREGTEAFF. The CDR3 DNA reads TGCAGCGTTGAAAAGTCTGGCAGGGAGGGCACTGAAGCTTTCTTT.

This clonotype was observed many times. The J gene is TRBJ1-2, the V gene TRBV12-3 or TRBV12-4; no firm D call. The ends were cut back, 6 bases at V and 7 bases at J, with 15 bases in the middle. This CDR3 has 13 amino acids. The CDR3 DNA is TGTGCCAGCAGGGACTGGGGAGGCGGTGGCTACACCTTC. Translation gives CASRDWGGGGYTF.

The gene calls are TRBV5-1 and TRBJ2-2, with D possibly called TRBD1 or TRBD2 (5 bases each). Germline loops: CDR1 SGHRS, CDR2 YFSETQ. This CDR3 has 15 amino acids. Trimming cost V 1 base and J 7 bases, with 14 bases left between them. The CDR3, as DNA: TGCGCCAGCAGCTTGATCGGGGCGCTGCTCGGGGAGCTGTTTTTT. Translated: CASSLIGALLGELFF.

This clonotype was observed at least ten times. CDR3 DNA: TGCAGTGCCCACAGAGCAACTAATGAAAAACTGTTTTTT. Residues: CSAHRATNEKLFF. V usage is TRBV20-1 and J usage is TRBJ1-4, with D uncertain. Germline V gives CDR1 DFQATT, CDR2 SNEGSKA (reference sequence). Trimming removed 6 bases from V and 0 bases from J, with 8 bases in between. The CDR3 consists of 13 residues.

This clonotype showed up many times. V is TRBV29-1 and J is TRBJ2-1; D perhaps matches TRBD2 (6 bases). The CDR3 sequence is 14 residues long. Looked up from germline, CDR1 is SQVTM and CDR2 is ANQGSEA. With 6 bases removed from V and 6 bases from J, the gap between germline ends came to 18 bases. The CDR3 bases are TGCAGCGTCTACGACATAGGAGGGATCAATGAGCAGTTCTTC. Translated: CSVYDIGGINEQFF.

This clonotype was seen at least ten times. This chain links TRBV29-1 with TRBJ2-3; D gene ambiguous. The CDR3 sequence is 14 residues long. Germline V gene sequence: CDR1 SQVTM, CDR2 ANQGSEA. The V end was cut by 4 bases, the J end by 1 base, with 12 bases between. CDR3 bases: TGCAGCGTTGTGTACTTGTGGGGCACAGATACGCAGTATTTT. It specifies CSVVYLWGTDTQYF.

This clonotype appeared a few times. J is TRBJ2-3 and V is TRBV20-1, with 8 bases identical to TRBD1. CDR3 size: 13 residues. Unmatched junction bases numbered 9, after V lost 6 bases and J lost 7 bases. Germline CDR1 DFQATT, CDR2 SNEGSKA (reference sequence). The CDR3: CSARGDRIHTQYF. The CDR3 nucleotides read TGCAGTGCCCGAGGGGACAGGATTCATACGCAGTATTTT.

This clonotype was recorded at least ten times. The chain uses TRBV20-1 and TRBJ2-3, with D possibly matching TRBD1 (6 bases). Trimming stripped 5 bases from V and 2 bases from J, with 11 bases between. This CDR3 comprises 13 residues. The germline gives CDR1 DFQATT, CDR2 SNEGSKA (reference sequence). The CDR3 region has the DNA TGCAGTGCTCTTGGACAGTTCACAGATACGCAGTATTTT. As protein: CSALGQFTDTQYF.

This clonotype has more than one count but fewer than ten. V gene TRBV20-1 combines with J gene TRBJ2-7; 13 nucleotides align to TRBD2. V shed 1 base, J shed 3 bases, and the junction held 6 bases outside the gene matches. CDR1 is DFQATT and CDR2 is SNEGSKA in the germline V gene (reference sequence). This CDR3 is built from 16 residues. The CDR3, as DNA: TGCAGTGCTAGAGGGACTAGCGGGGGAGCCATCTACGAGCAGTACTTC. Protein: CSARGTSGGAIYEQYF.

This clonotype was recorded many times. The chain has TRBV5-6 and TRBJ2-1; D remains unclear. Deletions cut 3 bases from V and 1 base from J, with 14 bases between. The CDR3 length is 16 residues. Germline-derived CDR1 and CDR2 are SGHDT and YYEEEE. The CDR3 loop is CASSSQTAKSYNEQFF. The DNA of the CDR3 is TGTGCCAGCAGCTCCCAGACGGCGAAGTCCTACAATGAGCAGTTCTTC. The full variable domain, rest sourced from reference TRBV5-6 and TRBJ2-1, is DAGVTQSPTHLIKTRGQQVTLRCSPKSGHDTVSWYQQALGQGPQFIFQYYEEEERQRGNFPDRFSGHQFPNYSSELNVNALLLGDSALYLCASSSQTAKSYNEQFFGPGTRLTVL.

J is TRBJ2-3 and V is TRBV18; TRBD2 matches 11 bases. CDR3 length equals 16 residues. The germline V gene has CDR1 KGHSH and CDR2 LQKENI. V shed 1 base, J shed 6 bases, and the junction held 6 bases outside the gene matches. CDR3 bases: TGTGCCAGCTCACCACGACTAGCGGGGAAACTGGATACGCAGTATTTT. Its translation: CASSPRLAGKLDTQYF.

This clonotype was seen repeatedly, ten times or more. The CDR3 loop is CSARDSGTGDSEQYF. CDR3 sequence (DNA): TGCAGTGCTAGAGACTCCGGGACAGGGGATTCCGAGCAGTACTTC. V is TRBV20-1 and J is TRBJ2-7; TRBD1 agrees at 10 bases. Trimming at V came to 0 bases and at J to 6 bases, leaving 8 bases not matched to a gene. Germline assignment: CDR1 DFQATT and CDR2 SNEGSKA (reference sequence). The CDR3 spans 15 residues.

The sample holds many counts of this clonotype. The rearrangement joins TRBV29-1 to TRBJ2-3; D possibly corresponds to TRBD1 (6 bases). V was trimmed by 1 base and J by 5 bases, leaving 10 bases between them. Germline CDR1 and CDR2: SQVTM and ANQGSEA. The CDR3 extends over 13 amino acids. CDR3 nucleotide sequence: TGCAGCGTTGAAGTTGGACAGAAAGATACGCAGTATTTT. Translating gives CSVEVGQKDTQYF.

This clonotype was counted only a few times. The chain links TRBV10-3 to TRBJ2-3; D not certain. There are 14 residues in the CDR3. V lost 4 bases, J lost 0 bases, and 8 bases lay in between. CDR1 is ENHRY, CDR2 SYGVKD, per germline. Here the CDR3 reads CAISATDSTDTQYF. CDR3 nucleotides: TGTGCCATCAGTGCGACGGACAGCACAGATACGCAGTATTTT.

To note about this clonotype: A read error may explain this, as a much larger clone is one base away. The rearrangement joins TRBV4-1 to TRBJ2-5; TRBD1 agrees at 8 bases. Germline CDR1 and CDR2: MGHRA and YSYEKL. V shed 5 bases, J shed 6 bases, and the junction held 11 bases outside the gene matches. The CDR3 has 15 residues. The CDR3 sequence is CASSATRTGKKTQYF. In DNA, the CDR3 is TGCGCCAGCAGCGCCACAAGGACAGGGAAAAAGACCCAGTACTTC.

This clonotype came up a few times. This sequence joins TRBV12-3 or TRBV12-4 and TRBJ2-2; perhaps TRBD1 as D (5 bases). The CDR3 is made up of 14 amino acids. The V end was cut by 6 bases, the J end by 7 bases, with 15 bases between. CDR3 bases: TGTGCCAGCAGGACGTTAGGGGATGGCGGGGAGCTGTTTTTT. Translation: CASRTLGDGGELFF.

In its sample, this clonotype was seen a few times. V usage is TRBV12-3 or TRBV12-4 and J usage is TRBJ2-6, with D unresolved. The ends were cut back, 5 bases at V and 2 bases at J, with 7 bases in the middle. This CDR3 has 14 residues. The CDR3 nucleotides are TGTGCCAGCAGTCAAGGGACTGGGGCCAACGTCCTGACTTTC. Translated, it gives CASSQGTGANVLTF.

There are many counts of this clonotype. J is TRBJ1-2 and V is TRBV12-3 or TRBV12-4, with TRBD1 matching over 9 bases. CDR3 size: 15 residues. Trimming cost V 7 bases and J 2 bases; bases outside gene matches: 8. The CDR3, as DNA: TGTGCCAGCACCAGTAGAGGGACAGGGAACTATGGCTACACCTTC. It yields the protein CASTSRGTGNYGYTF.

This clonotype was seen more than once but under ten times. The J gene is TRBJ1-4, the V gene TRBV20-1, with 7 nucleotides matching TRBD1. The junction had 8 bases not matched to a gene; V was cut back by 5 bases and J by 5 bases. Germline CDR1 DFQATT, CDR2 SNEGSKA (reference sequence). This CDR3 spans 14 amino acids. For the CDR3, the DNA is TGCAGTGCTCGAACGGGGACAGCGAATGAAAAACTGTTTTTT. It codes for CSARTGTANEKLFF.

This clonotype was counted ten times or more. The rearrangement joins TRBV20-1 to TRBJ2-1, with D perhaps TRBD1 or TRBD2 (6 bases each). The V end lost 6 bases, the J end lost 10 bases, and 25 bases lay between the germline ends. The CDR3 is 15 residues long. Germline V gene sequence: CDR1 DFQATT, CDR2 SNEGSKA (reference sequence). The DNA for the CDR3 is TGCAGTGCACCGACTAGGCGAGGGATGGGGGCGGAGCAGTTCTTC. This gives the protein CSAPTRRGMGAEQFF.

This clonotype was recorded at least ten times. V usage is TRBV12-3 or TRBV12-4 and J usage is TRBJ1-6; TRBD1 matches at 7 bases. The CDR3 covers 13 residues. V lost 6 bases, J lost 9 bases, and 5 bases stayed unmatched. The CDR3 nucleotides read TGTGCCAGCAGCCTAGAGGGGGCTTCACCCCTCCACTTT. Amino acids: CASSLEGASPLHF.